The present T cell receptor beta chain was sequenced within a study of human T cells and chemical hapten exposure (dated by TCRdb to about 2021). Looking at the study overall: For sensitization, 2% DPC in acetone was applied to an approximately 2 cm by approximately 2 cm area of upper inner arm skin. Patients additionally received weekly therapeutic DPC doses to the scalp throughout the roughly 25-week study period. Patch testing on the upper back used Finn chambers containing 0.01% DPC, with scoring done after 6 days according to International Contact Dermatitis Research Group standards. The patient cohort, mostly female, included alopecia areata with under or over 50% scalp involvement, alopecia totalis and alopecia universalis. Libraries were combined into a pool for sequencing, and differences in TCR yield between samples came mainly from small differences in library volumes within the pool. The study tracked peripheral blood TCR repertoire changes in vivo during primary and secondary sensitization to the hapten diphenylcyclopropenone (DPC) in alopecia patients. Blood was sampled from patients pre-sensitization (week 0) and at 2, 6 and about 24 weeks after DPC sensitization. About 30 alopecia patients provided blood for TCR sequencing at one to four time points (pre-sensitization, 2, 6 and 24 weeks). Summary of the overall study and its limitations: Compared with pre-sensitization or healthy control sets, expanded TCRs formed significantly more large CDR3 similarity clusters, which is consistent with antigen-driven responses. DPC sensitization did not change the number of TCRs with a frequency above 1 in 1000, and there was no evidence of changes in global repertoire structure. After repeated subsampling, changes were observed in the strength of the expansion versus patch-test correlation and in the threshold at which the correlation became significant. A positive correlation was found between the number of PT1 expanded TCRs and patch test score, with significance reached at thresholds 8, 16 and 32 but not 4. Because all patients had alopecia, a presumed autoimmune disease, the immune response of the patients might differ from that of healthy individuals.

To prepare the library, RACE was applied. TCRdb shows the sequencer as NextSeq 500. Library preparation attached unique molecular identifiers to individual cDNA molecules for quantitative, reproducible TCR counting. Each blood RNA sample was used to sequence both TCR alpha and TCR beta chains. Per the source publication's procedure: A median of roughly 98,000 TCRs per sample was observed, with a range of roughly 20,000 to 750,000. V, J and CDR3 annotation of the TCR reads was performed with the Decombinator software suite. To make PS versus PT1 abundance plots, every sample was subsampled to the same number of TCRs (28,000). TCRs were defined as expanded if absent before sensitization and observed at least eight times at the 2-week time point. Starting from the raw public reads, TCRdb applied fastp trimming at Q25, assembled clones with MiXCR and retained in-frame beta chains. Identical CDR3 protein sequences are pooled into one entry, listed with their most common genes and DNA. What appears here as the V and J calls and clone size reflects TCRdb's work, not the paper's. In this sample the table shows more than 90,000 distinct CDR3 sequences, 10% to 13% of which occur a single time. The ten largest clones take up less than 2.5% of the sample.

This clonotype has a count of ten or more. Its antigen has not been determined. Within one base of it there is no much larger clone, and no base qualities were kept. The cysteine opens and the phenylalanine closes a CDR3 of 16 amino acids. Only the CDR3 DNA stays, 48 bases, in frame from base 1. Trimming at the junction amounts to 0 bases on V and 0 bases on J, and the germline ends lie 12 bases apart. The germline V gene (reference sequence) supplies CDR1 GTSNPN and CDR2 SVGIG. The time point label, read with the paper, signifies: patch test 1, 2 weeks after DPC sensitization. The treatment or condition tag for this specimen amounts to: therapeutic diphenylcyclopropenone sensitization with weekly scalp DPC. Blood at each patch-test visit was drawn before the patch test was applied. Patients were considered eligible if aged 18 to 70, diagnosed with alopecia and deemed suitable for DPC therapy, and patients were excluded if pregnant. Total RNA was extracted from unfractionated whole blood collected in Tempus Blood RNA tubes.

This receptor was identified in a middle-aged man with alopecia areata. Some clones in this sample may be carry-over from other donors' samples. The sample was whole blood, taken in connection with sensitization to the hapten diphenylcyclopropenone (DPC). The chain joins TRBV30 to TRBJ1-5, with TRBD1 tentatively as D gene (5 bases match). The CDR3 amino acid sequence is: CAWSVTGRDSNQPQHF. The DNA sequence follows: TGTGCCTGGAGTGTTACAGGACGGGATAGCAATCAGCCCCAGCATTTT.